This TCR beta chain was captured in a study of blood T cell repertoires in COVID-19. Study in general: The origin of the acute and convalescent COVID-19 samples was the United States, Italy and Spain. PBMCs, B-cell-depleted T cells, or T cells were the source of the cDNA or gDNA that made up the material.

Methods used by the authors: Amplified reference gene primers provided the basis for estimating nucleated cell counts. Profiled with immunoSEQ multiplex PCR; TCRdb holds only in-frame clones, not every one. V, J and clone size reflect that table, while D and trimming were determined from the DNA. The table includes about 72,000 clones, 88% detected once. The CDR3 has 16 residues. Unmatched junction bases numbered 6, after V lost 5 bases and J lost 2 bases. The germline gives CDR1 LNHDA, CDR2 SQIVND (reference sequence). This TCR came from a man in his forties or fifties with acute or convalescent COVID-19. V and J are TRBV19 and TRBJ2-2; TRBD1 matches at 9 bases. Sequencing was performed on peripheral blood. The CDR3 DNA sequence: TGTGCCAGTAGTCTGTCGGGACAGGGTAACACCGGGGAGCTGTTTTTT. It yields the protein CASSLSGQGNTGELFF.